Each of the 18 T cell receptor beta chains below was sequenced from the same sample in a study of cytomegalovirus exposure and HLA in healthy donors. PCR was performed using 60 Vbeta and 13 Jbeta primers. The protocol was immunoSEQ multiplex PCR, while the TCRdb copy is restricted to in-frame clones and leaves out a portion. The sample lists 85,000 to 100,000 clones, approximately 81% occurring once. The sample taken for sequencing was PBMCs. The receptors were gathered from a male donor in good health and CMV-seropositive.

The CDR3 DNA follows: TGTGCCAGCAGCTTTTTTAGCCCTATTAATGAAAAACTGTTTTTT. This codes for CASSFFSPINEKLFF. This chain uses TRBV7-9 with TRBJ1-4; no reliable D call. Germline V gives CDR1 SEHNR, CDR2 FQNEAQ (reference sequence). The V end was cut by 3 bases, the J end by 4 bases, with 12 bases between. The CDR3 covers 15 residues.

The chain's CDR3 is CASSYPETGTTIYF. The CDR3 DNA reads TGTGCCAGCAGTTACCCGGAGACAGGGACGACCATATATTTT. This sequence joins TRBV6-6 and TRBJ1-3; TRBD1 matches 7 bases. Per germline, CDR1 MNHNY and CDR2 SVGAGI (reference sequence). The CDR3 is 14 amino acids. J was trimmed by 10 bases and V by 2 bases; bases with no gene match: 8.

The chain uses TRBV7-8 and TRBJ2-3; TRBD2 aligns across 8 bases. The trim removed 6 bases at V and 3 bases at J, leaving 8 bases unmatched. Per the germline V gene, CDR1 is SGHVS and CDR2 is FQNEAQ. This CDR3 spans 15 amino acids. Here the CDR3 DNA reads TGTGCCAGCAGTCTAACGGGGGGGCTGACAGATACGCAGTATTTT. It translates to CASSLTGGLTDTQYF.

This clone was counted only a few times. This chain links TRBV6-4 with TRBJ1-2; 7 nucleotides line up with TRBD1. The CDR3 is made up of 17 amino acids. V gave up 6 bases and J gave up 2 bases; unmatched junction bases: 15. The V gene's germline CDR1 is MRHNA and CDR2 SNTAGT. CDR3 amino acids: CASRCYGDRETNYGYTF. The CDR3 nucleotides read TGTGCCAGCAGGTGCTACGGCGACAGGGAAACCAACTATGGCTACACCTTC.

The V call is TRBV5-4, the J call TRBJ2-7; D is ambiguous. The CDR3 extends over 12 amino acids. V lost 0 bases and J 4 bases, leaving 5 bases between the germline ends. Per the germline V gene, CDR1 is SGHNT and CDR2 is YYREEE (reference sequence). The CDR3 reads CASSLDGYEQYF. Here the CDR3 DNA reads TGTGCCAGCAGCTTGGACGGGTACGAGCAGTACTTC.

The chain is built from TRBV4-1 and TRBJ2-7; TRBD1 aligns across 7 bases. The CDR3 spans 16 residues. Germline CDR1 and CDR2: MGHRA and YSYEKL. J gave up 0 bases and V 1 base, and 6 bases lay outside the gene matches. CDR3 loop: CASSQGQGVPSYEQYF. For the CDR3, the DNA is TGCGCCAGCAGCCAAGGGCAGGGGGTACCCTCCTACGAGCAGTACTTC.

The chain couples TRBV6-1 to TRBJ1-5, with a weak D call TRBD1 (5 bases). The CDR3 contains 13 residues. CDR1 MNHNS and CDR2 SASEGT come from the germline V gene. V was pared by 7 bases and J by 5 bases, with 12 bases between. CDR3 coding DNA: TGTGCCAGCACCCAGGGCAACGATCAGCCCCAGCATTTT. Its protein is CASTQGNDQPQHF.

The chain couples TRBV5-1 to TRBJ1-2, with 8 bases matching TRBD1. This CDR3 is 12 amino acids long. The V and J ends lost 2 bases and 12 bases, in that order; junction bases with no gene match: 6. In germline, CDR1 is SGHRS, CDR2 YFSETQ. CDR3 in amino acids: CASSLETGVNTF. CDR3 coding DNA: TGCGCCAGCAGCTTAGAGACAGGGGTCAACACCTTC.

This sequence joins TRBV7-3 and TRBJ2-2; no reliable D call. The ends were cut back, 5 bases at V and 4 bases at J, with 8 bases in the middle. The CDR3 is 13 residues long. Germline V gives CDR1 SGHTA, CDR2 FQGTGA. The CDR3 protein is CASSPRRTGELFF. The CDR3 nucleotides read TGTGCCAGCAGCCCGCGCCGCACCGGGGAGCTGTTTTTT. Full variable domain (rest looked up from reference TRBV7-3 and TRBJ2-2): GAGVSQTPSNKVTEKGKYVELRCDPISGHTALYWYRQSLGQGPEFLIYFQGTGAADDSGLPNDRFFAVRPEGSVSTLKIQRTERGDSAVYLCASSPRRTGELFFGEGSRLTVL.

Notes on this clone: The junction differs from germline at one of its ends, possibly a read error. This rearrangement joins TRBV11-3 to TRBJ2-7; D perhaps matches TRBD1 (6 bases). This CDR3 has 11 residues. Looked up from germline, CDR1 is SGHNT and CDR2 is YENEEA. As DNA, the CDR3 is TGTGCCAGCAGCTTAGGGACAGTGACAGACTTC. It specifies CASSLGTVTDF.

The chain links TRBV10-1 to TRBJ1-4, with D possibly matching TRBD1 (6 bases). The CDR3 has 16 amino acids. The germline gives CDR1 WNHNN, CDR2 SYGVQD (reference sequence). Deletions cut 0 bases from V and 5 bases from J, with 13 bases between. CDR3 loop: CASSESTGTRNEKLFF. As DNA, the CDR3 is TGCGCCAGCAGTGAGTCCACCGGGACAAGAAATGAAAAACTGTTTTTT.

This chain connects TRBV9 to TRBJ2-3, with D possibly matching TRBD2 (5 bases). V was shortened by 0 bases and J by 0 bases, with 14 bases between the two germline ends. The CDR3 runs to 17 residues. CDR1 SGDLS and CDR2 YYNGEE come from the germline V gene. CDR3 sequence: CASSVGPSWASTDTQYF. CDR3 nucleotide sequence: TGTGCCAGCAGCGTAGGGCCTAGCTGGGCCAGCACAGATACGCAGTATTTT.

J is TRBJ1-1 and V is TRBV11-1, with 10 bases lining up with TRBD1. The ends lost 5 bases at V and 0 bases at J; junction bases unmatched: 3. The CDR3 loop spans 15 amino acids. Germline loops: CDR1 SGHAT, CDR2 FQDESV (reference sequence). CDR3 residues: CASSPGQGMNTEAFF. The CDR3 nucleotides are TGTGCCAGCAGCCCGGGACAGGGGATGAACACTGAAGCTTTCTTT.

V gene TRBV6-1 combines with J gene TRBJ2-5, with TRBD2 identical over 7 bases. The J segment lost 3 bases and the V segment lost 5 bases, leaving 9 bases of the junction unmatched. This CDR3 region has 15 residues. Looked up from germline, CDR1 is MNHNS and CDR2 is SASEGT. Here the CDR3 reads CASSPTERGKETQYF. The CDR3 DNA sequence: TGTGCCAGCAGTCCGACGGAGCGGGGTAAAGAGACCCAGTACTTC.

This rearrangement joins TRBV5-6 to TRBJ1-2; D is possibly TRBD1 (5 bases). Germline V CDR1 and CDR2: SGHDT, YYEEEE. V lost 4 bases and J 4 bases, leaving 20 bases between the germline ends. This CDR3 is 16 amino acids long. The CDR3 nucleotides read TGTGCCAGCAGCCGCCAGACAGTGACGGCTGGCTATGGCTACACCTTC. It yields the protein CASSRQTVTAGYGYTF.

The V and J genes are TRBV7-2 and TRBJ1-4, with 10 bases identical to TRBD1. V was pared by 3 bases and J by 8 bases, with 6 bases of the junction left unmatched. Looked up from germline, CDR1 is SGHTA and CDR2 is FQGNSA. This CDR3 region has 15 residues. CDR3 protein: CASSLAGTGEEKLFF. The CDR3 coding sequence is TGTGCCAGCAGCTTGGCCGGGACAGGGGAGGAAAAACTGTTTTTT.

The chain has TRBV5-8 and TRBJ1-2; unclear D gene. CDR1 is SGHTS, CDR2 YDEGEE, per germline. The germline V and J ends were trimmed by 5 bases and 4 bases, with 12 bases remaining between them. The CDR3 runs to 13 residues. Here the CDR3 DNA reads TGTGCCAGCAGTAGCGGCCTCCCCTATGGCTACACCTTC. Translating it yields CASSSGLPYGYTF.

The gene calls are TRBV5-6 and TRBJ2-1; no definite D call. Trimming cost V 2 bases and J 6 bases, with 9 bases left between them. Germline-derived CDR1 and CDR2 are SGHDT and YYEEEE. This CDR3 is 13 amino acids long. CDR3 protein: CASSFSGSNEQFF. CDR3 DNA: TGTGCCAGCAGCTTTTCCGGGTCCAATGAGCAGTTCTTC.